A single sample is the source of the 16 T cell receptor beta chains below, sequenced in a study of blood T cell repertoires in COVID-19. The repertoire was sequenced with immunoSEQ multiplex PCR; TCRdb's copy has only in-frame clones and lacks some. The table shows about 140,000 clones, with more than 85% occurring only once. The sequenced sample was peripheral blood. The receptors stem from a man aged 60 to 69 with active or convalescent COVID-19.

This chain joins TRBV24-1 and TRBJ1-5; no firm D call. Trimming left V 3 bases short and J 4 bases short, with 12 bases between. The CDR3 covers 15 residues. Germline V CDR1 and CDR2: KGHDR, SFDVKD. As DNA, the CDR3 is TGTGCCACCAGTGATCCTAGTGTAACAAATCAGCCCCAGCATTTT. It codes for CATSDPSVTNQPQHF.

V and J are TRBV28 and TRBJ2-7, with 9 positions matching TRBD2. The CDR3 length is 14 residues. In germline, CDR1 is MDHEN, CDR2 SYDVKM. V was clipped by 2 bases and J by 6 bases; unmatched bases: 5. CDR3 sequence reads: CASSLGREGFEQYF. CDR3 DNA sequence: TGTGCCAGCAGTTTAGGGCGGGAGGGATTCGAGCAGTACTTC.

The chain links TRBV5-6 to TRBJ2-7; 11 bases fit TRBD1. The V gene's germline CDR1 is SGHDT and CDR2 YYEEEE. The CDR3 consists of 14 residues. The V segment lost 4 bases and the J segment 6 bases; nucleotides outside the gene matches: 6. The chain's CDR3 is CASSTGQGAVEQYF. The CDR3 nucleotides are TGTGCCAGCAGCACAGGACAGGGGGCGGTCGAGCAGTACTTC. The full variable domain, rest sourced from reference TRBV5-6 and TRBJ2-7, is DAGVTQSPTHLIKTRGQQVTLRCSPKSGHDTVSWYQQALGQGPQFIFQYYEEEERQRGNFPDRFSGHQFPNYSSELNVNALLLGDSALYLCASSTGQGAVEQYFGPGTRLTVT.

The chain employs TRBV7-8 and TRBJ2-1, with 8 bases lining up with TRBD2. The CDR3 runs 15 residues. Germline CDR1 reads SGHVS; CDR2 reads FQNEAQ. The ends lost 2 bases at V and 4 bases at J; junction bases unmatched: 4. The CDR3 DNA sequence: TGTGCCAGCAGCTTACGGGGGGGCCAGTACAATGAGCAGTTCTTC. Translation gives CASSLRGGQYNEQFF. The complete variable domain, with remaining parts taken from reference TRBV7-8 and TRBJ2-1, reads GAGVSQSPRYKVAKRGQDVALRCDPISGHVSLFWYQQALGQGPEFLTYFQNEAQLDKSGLPSDRFFAERPEGSVSTLKIQRTQQEDSAVYLCASSLRGGQYNEQFFGPGTRLTVL.

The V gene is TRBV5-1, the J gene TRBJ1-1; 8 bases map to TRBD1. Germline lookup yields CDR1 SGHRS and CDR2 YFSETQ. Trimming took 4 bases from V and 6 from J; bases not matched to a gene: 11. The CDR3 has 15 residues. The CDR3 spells CASSPQTARGPEAFF. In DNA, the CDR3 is TGCGCCAGCAGCCCACAAACGGCCAGGGGGCCTGAAGCTTTCTTT.

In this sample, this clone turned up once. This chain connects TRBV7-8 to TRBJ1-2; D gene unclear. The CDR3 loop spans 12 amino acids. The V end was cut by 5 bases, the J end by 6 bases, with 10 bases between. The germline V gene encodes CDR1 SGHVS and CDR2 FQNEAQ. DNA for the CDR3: TGTGCCAGCAGCCCACCTAGTGATGGCTACACCTTC. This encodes CASSPPSDGYTF.

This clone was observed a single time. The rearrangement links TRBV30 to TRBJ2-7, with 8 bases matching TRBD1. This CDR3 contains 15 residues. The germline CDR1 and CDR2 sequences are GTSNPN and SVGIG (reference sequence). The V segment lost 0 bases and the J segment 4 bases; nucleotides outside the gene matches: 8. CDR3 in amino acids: CAWSVRSGGRYEQYF. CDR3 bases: TGTGCCTGGAGTGTAAGGTCAGGGGGCAGGTACGAGCAGTACTTC.

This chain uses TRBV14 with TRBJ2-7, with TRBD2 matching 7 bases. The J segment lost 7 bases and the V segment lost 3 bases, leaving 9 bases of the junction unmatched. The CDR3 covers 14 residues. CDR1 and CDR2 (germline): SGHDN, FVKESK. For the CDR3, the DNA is TGTGCCAGCAGCCACGGGAGGCCCAGGGAGGAGCAGTACTTC. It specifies CASSHGRPREEQYF.

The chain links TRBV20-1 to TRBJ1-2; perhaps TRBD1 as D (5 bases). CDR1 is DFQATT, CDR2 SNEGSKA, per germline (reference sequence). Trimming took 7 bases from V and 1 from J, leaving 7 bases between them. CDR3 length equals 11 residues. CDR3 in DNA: TGCAGTGGACAGCTTAACTATGGCTACACCTTC. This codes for CSGQLNYGYTF.

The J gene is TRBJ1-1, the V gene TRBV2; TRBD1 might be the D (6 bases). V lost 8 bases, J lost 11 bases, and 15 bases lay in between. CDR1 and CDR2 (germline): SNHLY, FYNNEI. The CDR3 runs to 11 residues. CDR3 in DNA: TGTGCCAGCTCTCTACAGGGATTGGCTTTCTTT. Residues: CASSLQGLAFF. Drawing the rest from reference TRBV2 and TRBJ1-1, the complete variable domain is EPEVTQTPSHQVTQMGQEVILRCVPISNHLYFYWYRQILGQKVEFLVSFYNNEISEKSEIFDDQFSVERPDGSNFTLKIRSTKLEDSAMYFCASSLQGLAFFGQGTRLTVV.

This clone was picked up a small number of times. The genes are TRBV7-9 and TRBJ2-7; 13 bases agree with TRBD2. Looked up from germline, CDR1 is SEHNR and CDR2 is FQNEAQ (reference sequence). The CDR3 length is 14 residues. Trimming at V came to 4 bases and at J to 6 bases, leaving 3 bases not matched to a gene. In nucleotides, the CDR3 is TGTGCCAGCAGCTCTGGACTAGCGGGAGCCGAGCAGTACTTC. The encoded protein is CASSSGLAGAEQYF.

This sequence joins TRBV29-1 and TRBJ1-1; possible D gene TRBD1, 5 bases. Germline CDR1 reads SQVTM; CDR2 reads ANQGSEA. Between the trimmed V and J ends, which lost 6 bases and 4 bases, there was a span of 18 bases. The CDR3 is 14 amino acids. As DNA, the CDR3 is TGCAGCGTCCCGGGAGGAGGGGCTGCCACTGAAGCTTTCTTT. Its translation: CSVPGGGAATEAFF.

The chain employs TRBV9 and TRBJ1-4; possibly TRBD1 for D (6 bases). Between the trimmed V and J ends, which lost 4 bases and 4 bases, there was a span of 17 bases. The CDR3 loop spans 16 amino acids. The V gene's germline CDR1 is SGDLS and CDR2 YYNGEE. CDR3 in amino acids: CASSSLGAGFNEKLFF. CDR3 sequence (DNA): TGTGCCAGCAGCTCCCTGGGGGCAGGGTTTAATGAAAAACTGTTTTTT.

The CDR3 here is CASVDSPSTDTQYF. The CDR3 DNA reads as TGTGCCAGCGTGGACAGCCCTAGCACAGATACGCAGTATTTT. The gene calls are TRBV2 and TRBJ2-3, with a tentative D call TRBD1 (6 bases). Trimming left V 8 bases short and J 0 bases short, with 12 bases between. This CDR3 contains 14 residues. Germline values: CDR1 SNHLY, CDR2 FYNNEI.

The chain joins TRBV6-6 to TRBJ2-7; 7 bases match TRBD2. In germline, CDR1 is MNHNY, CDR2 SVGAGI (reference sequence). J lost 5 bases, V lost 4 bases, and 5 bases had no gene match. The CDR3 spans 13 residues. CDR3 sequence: CASSLISGDEQYF. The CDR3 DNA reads TGTGCCAGCAGTTTAATCAGCGGGGACGAGCAGTACTTC.

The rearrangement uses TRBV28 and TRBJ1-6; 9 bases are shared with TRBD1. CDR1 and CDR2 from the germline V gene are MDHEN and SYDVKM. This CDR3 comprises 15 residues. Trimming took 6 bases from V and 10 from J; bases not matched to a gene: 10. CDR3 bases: TGTGCCAGCAGAAAACAGGGGGCAGGTTTGTCACCCCTCCACTTT. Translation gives CASRKQGAGLSPLHF.